Detailed here is one T cell receptor (beta chain). Antigen specificity is unknown. The sample originates from a study of monozygotic twins with inflammatory bowel disease. The germline gives CDR1 WNHNN, CDR2 SYGVQD (reference sequence). CDR3 length: 13 amino acids. Regarding the study as a whole: The study found lower TCRbeta diversity (inverse Simpson) in IBD patients than in healthy co-twins. Clonotype overlap with others was lower in IBD patients than in healthy twins, a difference that was greatest with disease activity.

Amplification used two nested PCRs: 15 to 20 cycles, then 9 cycles, on TCRalpha/TCRbeta cDNA. TCRdb reprocessed the 5' RACE reads and keeps a single row for each CDR3 protein, giving no DNA. Its table lists 440,000 or so distinct CDR3 sequences. The source material was blood. The chain uses TRBV10-1 and TRBJ2-7; lacking DNA, the TRBD2 call made by TCRdb goes unchecked. This TCR was sampled from a human donor with ulcerative colitis or Crohn's disease, or a healthy co-twin of an affected twin (not recorded which). CDR3 protein: CASSGEGFYEQYF.